The 13 T cell receptor beta chains in this list originate from one sample, sequenced in a study of OX40 agonist ivuxolimab in advanced cancers. Here immunoSEQ multiplex PCR was the method, and the copy in TCRdb shows in-frame clones only, minus some. The sample holds 50,000 to 70,000 clones, about 93% seen once. Sequenced here: CD4+ or CD8+ T cells sorted from blood, sampled in a trial of the OX40 agonist ivuxolimab. The source of these receptors is an adult with an advanced solid tumor such as melanoma, head and neck, liver or kidney cancer.

The chain joins TRBV13 to TRBJ2-1, with D possibly TRBD2 on 7 matching bases. V lost 5 bases to trimming and J lost 6 bases, with 17 bases between them. This CDR3 region has 15 residues. Germline CDR1 and CDR2: PRHDT and FYEKMQ (reference sequence). As DNA, the CDR3 is TGTGCCAGCAGCGGAACAGGGAGGGAGAGCAATGAGCAGTTCTTC. Translating gives CASSGTGRESNEQFF.

This rearrangement joins TRBV29-1 to TRBJ2-7; 8 bases are a match to TRBD2. CDR1 is SQVTM and CDR2 is ANQGSEA in the germline V gene. The CDR3 contains 16 residues. Unmatched junction bases numbered 12, after V lost 5 bases and J lost 0 bases. DNA of the CDR3: TGCAGCGTTCTAGACGGAAGAGCGGGAGCCTCCTACGAGCAGTACTTC. This codes for CSVLDGRAGASYEQYF.

This chain uses TRBV6-5 with TRBJ2-5; D might be TRBD1 or TRBD2, each matching 5 bases. The germline V gene has CDR1 MNHEY and CDR2 SVGAGI. Trimming took off 4 bases at V and 3 bases at J, with 6 bases between the two ends. The CDR3 is made up of 12 amino acids. The DNA of the CDR3 is TGTGCCAGCAGTTGGGGGAAAGAGACCCAGTACTTC. This translates into CASSWGKETQYF.

The rearrangement links TRBV30 to TRBJ2-1; 8 bases fit TRBD2. J was trimmed by 7 bases and V by 1 base; bases with no gene match: 12. The V gene's germline CDR1 is GTSNPN and CDR2 SVGIG (reference sequence). The CDR3 is 16 amino acids. For the CDR3, the DNA is TGTGCCTGGAGTGAAAGCCGGACTAGCCTCTATAATGAGCAGTTCTTC. Translated: CAWSESRTSLYNEQFF.

The chain uses TRBV6-5 and TRBJ1-5; the D is unclear. Deletions cut 4 bases from V and 2 bases from J, with 6 bases between. This CDR3 has 13 amino acids. Germline-derived CDR1 and CDR2 are MNHEY and SVGAGI. The DNA for the CDR3 is TGTGCCAGCAGTTTGTGGGGCAATCAGCCCCAGCATTTT. Its protein product is CASSLWGNQPQHF.

This rearrangement joins TRBV27 to TRBJ2-7; D may be TRBD2 (6 bases). The CDR3 is 16 amino acids. The V end was cut by 6 bases, the J end by 6 bases, with 24 bases between. Germline loops: CDR1 MNHEY, CDR2 SMNVEV (reference sequence). As DNA, the CDR3 is TGTGCCAGCAGCCCCGGGAGCCCGGGACCAACCGCCGAGCAGTACTTC. It codes for CASSPGSPGPTAEQYF.

This chain joins TRBV10-3 and TRBJ2-7, with 8 bases identical to TRBD1. The germline V gene encodes CDR1 ENHRY and CDR2 SYGVKD. This CDR3 contains 14 residues. After removal of 10 bases from V and 1 base from J, the junction contained 9 bases not matched to a gene. CDR3 region: CATQGVYDSYEQYF. The CDR3 DNA sequence: TGTGCCACACAGGGGGTATATGATTCCTACGAGCAGTACTTC.

The chain employs TRBV6-6 and TRBJ2-7, with 7 bases aligning to TRBD2. The germline gives CDR1 MNHNY, CDR2 SVGAGI (reference sequence). The trim removed 5 bases at V and 4 bases at J, leaving 8 bases unmatched. The CDR3 is 14 amino acids. The CDR3 coding sequence is TGTGCCAGCAGTCCGGGACTAACCTTATACGAGCAGTACTTC. It codes for CASSPGLTLYEQYF.

The chain uses TRBV7-9 and TRBJ1-4, with 7 bases identical to TRBD1. Germline V gene sequence: CDR1 SEHNR, CDR2 FQNEAQ (reference sequence). CDR3 length equals 15 residues. V shed 0 bases and J 10 bases; nucleotides not matched to a gene: 8. CDR3 residues: CASSLAPRQGGKLFF. The DNA of the CDR3 is TGTGCCAGCAGCTTAGCCCCGCGACAGGGAGGAAAACTGTTTTTT.

V gene TRBV23-1 combines with J gene TRBJ1-2; the D gene is possibly TRBD1 (5 bases). TRBV23-1 has ORF status, its function being uncertain. The CDR3 spans 15 residues. V gave up 5 bases and J gave up 5 bases, with 18 bases separating them. The CDR3 protein is CASSDPPGGLYGYTF. CDR3 nucleotide sequence: TGCGCCAGCAGTGATCCCCCGGGGGGGTTATATGGCTACACCTTC.

The chain uses TRBV11-2 and TRBJ1-2, with D possibly TRBD1 on 5 matching bases. V dropped 5 bases and J dropped 4 bases, with 11 bases sitting between them. The CDR3 totals 13 residues. In germline, CDR1 is SGHAT, CDR2 FQNNGV. The CDR3 DNA reads TGTGCCAGCAGCCCAGGGATTCTCTATGGCTACACCTTC. It codes for CASSPGILYGYTF. Based on the CDR3 plus reference TRBV11-2 and TRBJ1-2, the full variable domain is EAGVAQSPRYKIIEKRQSVAFWCNPISGHATLYWYQQILGQGPKLLIQFQNNGVVDDSQLPKDRFSAERLKGVDSTLKIQPAKLEDSAVYLCASSPGILYGYTFGSGTRLTVV.

V usage is TRBV6-4 and J usage is TRBJ2-1; 10 bases fit TRBD2. This CDR3 has 15 amino acids. Per the germline V gene, CDR1 is MRHNA and CDR2 is SNTAGT. V gave up 0 bases and J gave up 7 bases; unmatched junction bases: 3. The CDR3 is CASSDSLAGDNEQFF. For the CDR3, the DNA is TGTGCCAGCAGTGACTCTCTAGCGGGAGATAATGAGCAGTTCTTC.

The CDR3, as DNA: TGCGCCAGCAGCGTCTGGGGAGGTGGGTACAATGAGCAGTTCTTC. It specifies CASSVWGGGYNEQFF. The rearrangement links TRBV4-3 to TRBJ2-1; D may be TRBD2 (6 bases). V shed 5 bases and J shed 4 bases, with 15 bases lying between them. CDR1 LGHNA and CDR2 YSLEER come from the germline V gene. The CDR3 covers 15 residues.